This TCR beta chain was captured in a study of blood T cell repertoires in COVID-19. In the source study's methods: Reference gene primer amplification gave nucleated cell count estimates. Using immunoSEQ multiplex PCR, the repertoire was profiled, and TCRdb retains in-frame clones only, with some absent. Clone size and V and J calls were adopted from that table, with D and trimming inferred from the DNA. The sample has 85,000 to 110,000 clones; roughly 80% are singletons. The origin of this receptor is a human donor in a cohort sampled during active COVID-19. The sample comprised peripheral blood.

CDR3 DNA: TGTGCCAGCAGTGAATGGGGGACTAGCGGGGCAGATACGCAGTATTTT. Translating it yields CASSEWGTSGADTQYF. The chain links TRBV2 to TRBJ2-3; TRBD2 aligns across 13 bases. Germline V gene lookup returns CDR1 SNHLY and CDR2 FYNNEI. This CDR3 has 16 residues. The junction had 3 bases not matched to a gene; V was cut back by 2 bases and J by 4 bases.